The 14 T cell receptor beta chains below come from one sample, sequenced in a study of cytomegalovirus exposure and HLA in healthy donors. With 60 Vbeta and 13 Jbeta primers, the PCR was carried out. Only in-frame clones appear in the TCRdb table, and some are missing; sequencing was by immunoSEQ multiplex PCR. Here the sample spans approximately 170,000 clones, approximately 75% being singletons. The sample consisted of PBMCs. Source of these receptors: a girl aged 5-17 years in good health and CMV-seronegative.

The gene calls are TRBV7-3 and TRBJ1-6; 8 positions agree with TRBD1. The germline V gene has CDR1 SGHTA and CDR2 FQGTGA. V trimming: 4 bases; J trimming: 8 bases; junction bases outside the gene matches: 4. This CDR3 spans 14 amino acids. CDR3 residues: CASSSRGRDSPLHF. CDR3 coding DNA: TGTGCCAGCAGCTCCAGGGGGCGTGATTCACCCCTCCACTTT.

The chain joins TRBV23-1 to TRBJ1-2; 7 bases are a match to TRBD1. TRBV23-1 is placed among ORFs of uncertain function. The V gene end was trimmed by 6 bases and the J gene end by 5 bases; junction bases not matched to a gene: 12. This CDR3 comprises 15 residues. The CDR3 DNA reads TGCGCCAGCAGGCTACGCAGGGGGGTCGAATATGGCTACACCTTC. This sequence encodes CASRLRRGVEYGYTF.

The chain has TRBV9 and TRBJ2-2, with 8 positions matching TRBD1. Trimming took 0 bases from V and 5 from J; bases not matched to a gene: 0. This CDR3 comprises 14 residues. CDR1 and CDR2 from the germline V gene are SGDLS and YYNGEE. CDR3 coding DNA: TGTGCCAGCAGCGTAGGACAGGGGACCGGGGAGCTGTTTTTT. Its translation: CASSVGQGTGELFF.

The gene calls are TRBV7-3 and TRBJ2-3; tentatively, D is TRBD2 (7 bases). The germline V and J ends were trimmed by 5 bases and 4 bases, with 13 bases remaining between them. Germline loops: CDR1 SGHTA, CDR2 FQGTGA. This CDR3 region has 14 residues. CDR3 protein: CASSRGGLSDTQYF. The CDR3 DNA reads TGTGCCAGCAGCAGGGGGGGGCTGTCAGATACGCAGTATTTT.

This clone came up a few times. V gene TRBV13 combines with J gene TRBJ1-1; 7 bases are shared with TRBD1. V gave up 5 bases and J gave up 6 bases; unmatched junction bases: 6. Per the germline V gene, CDR1 is PRHDT and CDR2 is FYEKMQ (reference sequence). The CDR3 spans 13 residues. This chain's CDR3 is CASSPQGVPEAFF. The CDR3 region has the DNA TGTGCCAGCAGCCCTCAGGGGGTCCCTGAAGCTTTCTTT.

CDR3 bases: TGTGCCAGCGTACCCTATGGGCCCTACGAGCAGTACTTC. Its translation: CASVPYGPYEQYF. The J gene is TRBJ2-7, the V gene TRBV27; no clear D. In germline, CDR1 is MNHEY, CDR2 SMNVEV (reference sequence). V shed 8 bases and J shed 2 bases, with 13 bases lying between them. This CDR3 has 13 amino acids.

This clone was counted only a few times. The chain links TRBV28 to TRBJ2-2, with TRBD2 matching over 8 bases. This CDR3 has 15 amino acids. The germline V gene has CDR1 MDHEN and CDR2 SYDVKM. V lost 3 bases and J lost 3; bases outside the gene matches: 3. The CDR3 region is CASSFGTRDTGELFF. DNA for the CDR3: TGTGCCAGCAGTTTCGGGACTAGAGACACCGGGGAGCTGTTTTTT.

Turning to this clone: The junction departs from germline at one end; a sequencing error may be responsible. The rearrangement links TRBV5-1 to TRBJ2-2, with TRBD2 as a possible D gene (5 bases). The CDR3 runs to 15 residues. CDR1 SGHRS and CDR2 YFSETQ come from the germline V gene. CDR3 region: CASSLDLTNTGELFF. The CDR3 coding sequence is TGCGCCAGCAGTTTGGACTTAACTAACACCGGGGAGCTGTTTTTT.

The chain employs TRBV7-6 and TRBJ1-1, with D possibly being TRBD1 (5 bases). The CDR3 extends over 13 amino acids. Germline V gene data show CDR1 as SGHVS and CDR2 as FNYEAQ. V lost 1 base and J lost 3, with 6 bases in between. DNA for the CDR3: TGTGCCAGCAGCTTAGGACAGTACACTGAAGCTTTCTTT. It yields the protein CASSLGQYTEAFF.

V usage is TRBV5-1 and J usage is TRBJ1-2, with D possibly being TRBD1 (5 bases). CDR1 and CDR2 from the germline V gene are SGHRS and YFSETQ. The CDR3 runs 14 residues. Trimming took off 1 base at V and 6 bases at J, with 13 bases between the two ends. The CDR3, as DNA: TGCGCCAGCAGCTTGATGGGACTAATGGATGGCTACACCTTC. This encodes CASSLMGLMDGYTF.

The chain combines TRBV27 with TRBJ1-5; no reliable D call. Germline CDR1 and CDR2: MNHEY and SMNVEV (reference sequence). V was cut by 5 bases and J by 1 base, with 12 bases left in between. CDR3 length: 15 residues. CDR3 nucleotide sequence: TGTGCCAGCAGTATGGCGGGTTCCAGCAATCAGCCCCAGCATTTT. The encoded protein is CASSMAGSSNQPQHF.

The chain recombines TRBV18 with TRBJ1-1; D is unresolved. The germline gives CDR1 KGHSH, CDR2 LQKENI. The V and J ends lost 2 bases and 2 bases respectively, with 12 bases between them. This CDR3 comprises 15 residues. The CDR3: CASSPNWAFNTEAFF. CDR3 sequence (DNA): TGTGCCAGCTCACCAAATTGGGCCTTTAACACTGAAGCTTTCTTT. The variable domain in full, with the rest retrieved from reference TRBV18 and TRBJ1-1, is NAGVMQNPRHLVRRRGQEARLRCSPMKGHSHVYWYRQLPEEGLKFMVYLQKENIIDESGMPKERFSAEFPKEGPSILRIQQVVRGDSAAYFCASSPNWAFNTEAFFGQGTRLTVV.

The chain recombines TRBV7-9 with TRBJ2-5; 12 bases fit TRBD2. The J segment lost 7 bases and the V segment lost 5 bases, leaving 14 bases of the junction unmatched. Germline lookup yields CDR1 SEHNR and CDR2 FQNEAQ (reference sequence). The CDR3 is made up of 17 amino acids. The CDR3 DNA reads TGTGCCAGCAGCCCAGCCCTCCGACTAGCGGGGGTTGGGACCCAGTACTTC. Translated, it gives CASSPALRLAGVGTQYF.

The chain couples TRBV27 to TRBJ1-2; TRBD1 matches 7 bases. Germline CDR1 and CDR2: MNHEY and SMNVEV (reference sequence). The CDR3 spans 15 residues. V was clipped by 4 bases and J by 7 bases; unmatched bases: 12. CDR3 loop: CASSSFDRVGGGYTF. CDR3 bases: TGTGCCAGCAGTTCCTTCGACAGGGTGGGCGGTGGCTACACCTTC.